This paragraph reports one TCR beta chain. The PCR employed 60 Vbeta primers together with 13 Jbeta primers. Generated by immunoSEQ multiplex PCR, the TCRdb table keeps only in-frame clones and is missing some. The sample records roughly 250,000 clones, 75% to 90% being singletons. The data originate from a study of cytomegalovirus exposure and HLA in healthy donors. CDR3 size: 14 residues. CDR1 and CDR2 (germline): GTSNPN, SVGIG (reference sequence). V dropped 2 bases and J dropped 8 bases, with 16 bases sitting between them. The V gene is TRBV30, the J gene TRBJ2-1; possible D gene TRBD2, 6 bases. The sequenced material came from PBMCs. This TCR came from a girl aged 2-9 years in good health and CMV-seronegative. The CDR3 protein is CAWSWAGLLDEQFF. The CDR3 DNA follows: TGTGCCTGGAGTTGGGCGGGACTCTTAGATGAGCAGTTCTTC.